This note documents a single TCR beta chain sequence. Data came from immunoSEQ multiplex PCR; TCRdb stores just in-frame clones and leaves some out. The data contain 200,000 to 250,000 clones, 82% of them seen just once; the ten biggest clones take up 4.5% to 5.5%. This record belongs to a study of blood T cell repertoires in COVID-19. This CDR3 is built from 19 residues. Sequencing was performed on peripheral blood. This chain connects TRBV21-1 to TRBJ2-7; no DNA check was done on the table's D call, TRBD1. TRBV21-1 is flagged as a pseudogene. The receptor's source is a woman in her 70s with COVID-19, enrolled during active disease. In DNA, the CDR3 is TGTGCCAGCAGCACCGAGCCCCGGTATACAGGGCGTCAACACTACGAGCAGTACTTC. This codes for CASSTEPRYTGRQHYEQYF.